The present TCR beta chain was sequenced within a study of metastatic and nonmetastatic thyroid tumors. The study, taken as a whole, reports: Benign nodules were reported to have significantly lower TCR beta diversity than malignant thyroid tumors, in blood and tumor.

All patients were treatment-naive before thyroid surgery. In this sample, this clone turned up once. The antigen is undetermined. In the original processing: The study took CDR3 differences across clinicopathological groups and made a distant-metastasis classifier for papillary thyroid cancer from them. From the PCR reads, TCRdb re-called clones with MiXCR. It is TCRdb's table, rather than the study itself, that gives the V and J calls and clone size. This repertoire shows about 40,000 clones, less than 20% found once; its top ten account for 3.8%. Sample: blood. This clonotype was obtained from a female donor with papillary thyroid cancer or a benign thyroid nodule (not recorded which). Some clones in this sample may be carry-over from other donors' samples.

DNA for the CDR3: TGTGCCAGCAGCTTTACCCTAGCGGGAGGGGGGGATACGCAGTATTTT. It specifies CASSFTLAGGGDTQYF. V usage is TRBV11-2 and J usage is TRBJ2-3; TRBD2 matches 12 bases. J lost 6 bases, V lost 3 bases, and 7 bases had no gene match. Germline V CDR1 and CDR2: SGHAT, FQNNGV. The CDR3 spans 16 residues.